The 17 T cell receptor beta chains below come from one sample, sequenced in a study of blood T cell repertoires in COVID-19. Libraries were prepared by immunoSEQ multiplex PCR; TCRdb keeps only in-frame clonotypes and omits some of them. The data hold 77,000 or so clones, with around 67% observed a single time. The source material was peripheral blood. Receptors originate from a human donor with acute or convalescent COVID-19. The donor label of this sample is uncertain.

This clone was picked up a small number of times. The rearrangement joins TRBV12-3 or TRBV12-4 to TRBJ2-7; D not certain. The CDR3 spans 13 residues. V shed 1 base and J shed 1 base, with 5 bases lying between them. The CDR3 coding sequence is TGTGCCAGCAGTTTAGGCTATTCCTACGAGCAGTACTTC. This encodes CASSLGYSYEQYF.

V is TRBV25-1 and J is TRBJ2-2, with TRBD1 matching 7 bases. CDR1 is MGHDK and CDR2 is SYGVNS in the germline V gene. Trimming took 5 bases from V and 4 from J; bases not matched to a gene: 10. The CDR3 is 16 residues long. CDR3 sequence reads: CASSYGTVRPTGELFF. CDR3 DNA: TGTGCCAGCAGTTACGGGACAGTAAGACCCACCGGGGAGCTGTTTTTT.

The V gene is TRBV6-5, the J gene TRBJ1-5; 9 bases match TRBD1. Unmatched junction bases numbered 7, after V lost 5 bases and J lost 11 bases. Per germline, CDR1 MNHEY and CDR2 SVGAGI. This CDR3 region has 13 residues. The CDR3 DNA is TGTGCCAGCAGTACGGGGACAGGGCTCGCCCAGCATTTT. Translating gives CASSTGTGLAQHF.

This clone was detected only a few times. The J gene is TRBJ1-5, the V gene TRBV7-8; 7 positions match TRBD1. In germline, CDR1 is SGHVS, CDR2 FQNEAQ. The CDR3 has 15 amino acids. V gave up 3 bases and J gave up 7 bases; unmatched junction bases: 9. The CDR3 nucleotides are TGTGCCAGCAGCTTGGGAGGACAGGCTCGGCAGCCCCAGCATTTT. The encoded protein is CASSLGGQARQPQHF.

This clone has just a few counts. The V gene is TRBV15, the J gene TRBJ1-2; D is possibly TRBD1 (5 bases). In germline, CDR1 is LNHNV, CDR2 YYDKDF (reference sequence). The ends were cut back, 2 bases at V and 9 bases at J, with 16 bases in the middle. This CDR3 region has 14 residues. The CDR3 DNA sequence: TGTGCCACCAGCAGATCTGGGGGGGACGGGAGCTACACCTTC. It codes for CATSRSGGDGSYTF.

V and J are TRBV5-4 and TRBJ2-6; TRBD2 matches 7 bases. The CDR3 length is 17 residues. After removal of 10 bases from V and 0 bases from J, the junction contained 13 bases not matched to a gene. CDR1 SGHNT and CDR2 YYREEE come from the germline V gene (reference sequence). The CDR3 DNA follows: TGTGCCGGGGTCGCGGGAGCGGGGAGCTCTGGGGCCAACGTCCTGACTTTC. Its translation is CAGVAGAGSSGANVLTF. The full variable domain, completed using reference TRBV5-4 and TRBJ2-6, is ETGVTQSPTHLIKTRGQQVTLRCSSQSGHNTVSWYQQALGQGPQFIFQYYREEENGRGNFPPRFSGLQFPNYSSELNVNALELDDSALYLCAGVAGAGSSGANVLTFGAGSRLTVL.

The chain carries TRBV20-1 and TRBJ1-5, with D perhaps matching TRBD1 (6 bases). From germline, CDR1 is DFQATT and CDR2 SNEGSKA (reference sequence). The CDR3 sequence is 11 residues long. V was pared by 6 bases and J by 5 bases, with 8 bases between. The CDR3 sequence is CSARGYQPQHF. The CDR3 nucleotides read TGCAGTGCCAGGGGATATCAGCCCCAGCATTTT.

The CDR3, as DNA: TGTGCCAGCAGCAAGCAGGCGAAATCCTACGAGCAGTACTTC. Protein product: CASSKQAKSYEQYF. The V call is TRBV9, the J call TRBJ2-7; D unresolved. The CDR3 covers 14 residues. The V end lost 4 bases, the J end lost 1 base, and 12 bases lay between the germline ends. Germline CDR1 is SGDLS and CDR2 is YYNGEE.

The rearrangement uses TRBV11-3 and TRBJ2-2, with D unresolved. The CDR3 spans 13 residues. Trimming cost V 5 bases and J 3 bases, with 7 bases left between them. Per the germline V gene, CDR1 is SGHNT and CDR2 is YENEEA. CDR3 sequence (DNA): TGTGCCAGCAGCGTTGGGCACACCGGGGAGCTGTTTTTT. Amino acids: CASSVGHTGELFF.

J is TRBJ2-7 and V is TRBV29-1, with 9 bases matching TRBD1. The CDR3 is 13 residues long. Germline CDR1 and CDR2: SQVTM and ANQGSEA. The CDR3: CTASPGQGEEQYF. The CDR3 coding sequence is TGCACCGCCTCCCCGGGACAGGGAGAAGAGCAGTACTTC.

The table lists this clone with a count of one. The chain carries TRBV5-1 and TRBJ2-7, with 9 bases aligning to TRBD2. The V and J ends lost 4 bases and 3 bases, in that order; junction bases with no gene match: 8. The CDR3 has 15 residues. Germline assignment: CDR1 SGHRS and CDR2 YFSETQ. The CDR3 sequence is CASSQGASGVYEQYF. CDR3 in DNA: TGCGCCAGCAGCCAAGGGGCTAGCGGGGTCTACGAGCAGTACTTC.

This clone was counted only a few times. The DNA for the CDR3 is TGTGCCAGCAGCTTAGACGAGCCCTACGAGCAGTACGTC. Its protein product is CASSLDEPYEQYV. The chain is built from TRBV7-8 and TRBJ2-7; D gene uncertain. The V end was cut by 1 base, the J end by 2 bases, with 6 bases between. CDR3 length equals 13 residues. Germline assignment: CDR1 SGHVS and CDR2 FQNEAQ.

The genes are TRBV11-2 and TRBJ2-1; D remains ambiguous. V was cut by 4 bases and J by 5 bases, with 9 bases left in between. Germline V gene data show CDR1 as SGHAT and CDR2 as FQNNGV. CDR3 length equals 13 residues. The CDR3 DNA is TGTGCCAGCAGCTCTTCGACTGACAATGAGCAGTTCTTC. Translating it yields CASSSSTDNEQFF.

CDR3 nucleotide sequence: TGTGCCAGCAGCCAGTTGGTCGGGAGCGAGACCCAGTACTTC. Its translation is CASSQLVGSETQYF. This rearrangement joins TRBV3-1 (or the pseudogene TRBV3-2) to TRBJ2-5; a weak D match, TRBD2 (6 bases). Trimming shortened V by 3 bases and J by 5 bases, and 13 bases separated the two germline ends. This CDR3 is 14 amino acids long. CDR1 and CDR2 from the germline V gene are LGHDT and YNNKEL (reference sequence).

The chain carries TRBV9 and TRBJ1-6; the D is unclear. The CDR3 sequence is 14 residues long. Germline lookup yields CDR1 SGDLS and CDR2 YYNGEE. With 6 bases removed from V and 8 bases from J, the gap between germline ends came to 15 bases. The CDR3 is CASNPGVQDSPLHF. The CDR3 DNA sequence: TGTGCCAGCAACCCCGGGGTGCAGGATTCACCCCTCCACTTT.

This clone showed up just a few times. V and J are TRBV30 and TRBJ2-2; TRBD1 might be the D (5 bases). CDR1 is GTSNPN, CDR2 SVGIG, per germline (reference sequence). V lost 3 bases to trimming and J lost 1 base, with 6 bases between them. The CDR3 extends over 13 amino acids. The DNA for the CDR3 is TGTGCCTGGAGAAGGGGGAACACCGGGGAGCTGTTTTTT. Translation gives CAWRRGNTGELFF.

A single count supports this clone. The chain links TRBV30 to TRBJ2-4, with 10 bases aligning to TRBD1. CDR1 GTSNPN and CDR2 SVGIG come from the germline V gene (reference sequence). This CDR3 is 13 amino acids long. DNA of the CDR3: TGTGCTTTGGGACAGGGGTCCTGGGACATTCAGTACTTC. It codes for CALGQGSWDIQYF.